This TCR beta chain came from a study of blood T cell repertoires in COVID-19. At the level of the study: The United States, Italy and Spain provided the acute and convalescent COVID-19 samples. Sample material is recorded as cDNA or gDNA derived from T cells, B-cell-depleted T cells, or PBMCs.

The V gene lost 4 bases and the J gene lost 1 base, with 13 bases spanning the gap. This CDR3 has 15 amino acids. Looked up from germline, CDR1 is MNHEY and CDR2 is SMNVEV (reference sequence). Original handling: Amplifying reference gene primers gave estimates of nucleated cell counts. Only in-frame clones appear in the TCRdb table, and some are missing; sequencing was by immunoSEQ multiplex PCR. D and trimming were read from the DNA, whereas the V and J calls and clone size are those reported in that table. The data show approximately 360,000 clones, around 89% seen once. The sequencing input was peripheral blood. The chain uses TRBV27 and TRBJ1-1; the D gene is possibly TRBD1 (6 bases). This TCR derives from a man younger than 35 with active or convalescent COVID-19. This chain's CDR3 is CASSWGDRTNTEAFF. The CDR3 DNA sequence: TGTGCCAGCAGTTGGGGTGACAGGACGAACACTGAAGCTTTCTTT.